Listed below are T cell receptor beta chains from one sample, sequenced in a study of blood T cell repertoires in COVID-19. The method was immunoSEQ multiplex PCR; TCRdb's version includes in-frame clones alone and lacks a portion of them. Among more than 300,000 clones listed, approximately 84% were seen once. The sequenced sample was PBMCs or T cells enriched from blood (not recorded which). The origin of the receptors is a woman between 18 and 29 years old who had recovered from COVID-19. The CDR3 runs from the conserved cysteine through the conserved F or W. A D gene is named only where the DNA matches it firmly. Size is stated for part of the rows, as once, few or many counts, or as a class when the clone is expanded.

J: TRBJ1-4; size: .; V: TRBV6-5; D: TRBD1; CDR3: CASSRGTGWNEKLFF; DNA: TGTGCCAGCAGTAGGGGGACAGGGTGGAATGAAAAACTGTTTTTT
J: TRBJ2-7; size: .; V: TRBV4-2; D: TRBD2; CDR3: CASSQDPTSGTYEQYF; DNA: TGTGCCAGCAGCCAAGATCCCACTAGCGGGACCTACGAGCAGTACTTC
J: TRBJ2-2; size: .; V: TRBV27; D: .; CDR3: CASKRGIDAGELFF; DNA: TGTGCCAGCAAAAGGGGGATAGACGCCGGGGAGCTGTTTTTT
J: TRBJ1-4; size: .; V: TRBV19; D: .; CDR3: CASRSGMYDEKLFF; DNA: TGTGCCAGTAGGTCCGGGATGTACGATGAAAAACTGTTTTTT
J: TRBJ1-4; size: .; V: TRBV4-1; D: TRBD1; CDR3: CASSQDQTGIWEKLFF; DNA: TGCGCCAGCAGCCAAGATCAGACAGGGATTTGGGAAAAACTGTTTTTT
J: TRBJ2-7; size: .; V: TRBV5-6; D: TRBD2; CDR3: CASSLSSGDYEQYF; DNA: TGTGCCAGCAGCTTATCTAGCGGGGACTACGAGCAGTACTTC
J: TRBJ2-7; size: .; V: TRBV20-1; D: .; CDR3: CSASNIYEQYF; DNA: TGCAGTGCCTCTAATATCTACGAGCAGTACTTC
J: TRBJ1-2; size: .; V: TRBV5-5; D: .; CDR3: CASSLGVGASYGYTF; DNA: TGTGCCAGCAGCTTGGGAGTGGGGGCCAGCTATGGCTACACCTTC
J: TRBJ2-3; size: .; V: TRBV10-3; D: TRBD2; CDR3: CAIRGTSGGRWDTQYF; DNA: TGTGCCATCAGGGGAACTAGCGGGGGAAGATGGGATACGCAGTATTTT
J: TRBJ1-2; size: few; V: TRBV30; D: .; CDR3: CAWTPGGTYGYTF; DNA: TGTGCCTGGACCCCTGGGGGGACCTATGGCTACACCTTC
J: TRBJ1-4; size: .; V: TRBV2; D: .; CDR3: CASSEERPHFNEKLFF; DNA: TGTGCCAGCAGTGAAGAGCGGCCACACTTTAATGAAAAACTGTTTTTT
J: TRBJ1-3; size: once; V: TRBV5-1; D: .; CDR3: CASSSLNTGNTIYF; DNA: TGCGCCAGCAGTTCCCTCAACACTGGAAACACCATATATTTT
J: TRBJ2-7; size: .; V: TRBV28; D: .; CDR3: CASSLYEIRSGFSYEQYF; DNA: TGTGCCAGCAGTTTATACGAGATTAGGAGCGGGTTCTCCTACGAGCAGTACTTC
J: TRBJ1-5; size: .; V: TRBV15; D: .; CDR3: CATSRDPGSNQPQHF; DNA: TGTGCCACCAGCAGAGACCCGGGTAGCAATCAGCCCCAGCATTTT
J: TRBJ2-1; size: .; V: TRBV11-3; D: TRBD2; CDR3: CASSLERGGVRHNEQFF; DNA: TGTGCCAGCAGCTTAGAGCGGGGGGGAGTACGACACAATGAGCAGTTCTTC
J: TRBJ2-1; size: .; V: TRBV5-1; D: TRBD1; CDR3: CASSLGTGLSYNEQFF; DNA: TGCGCCAGCAGCTTGGGGACAGGGCTTTCCTACAATGAGCAGTTCTTC